This record concerns one TCR beta chain sequence. This sample is drawn from a study of control samples from healthy donors and cancer patients. Only in-frame clones appear in the TCRdb table, and some are missing; sequencing was by immunoSEQ multiplex PCR. Here the sample spans about 140,000 clones, 94% being singletons. This TCR came from a man aged 40-50 years in good health. The sequenced material came from blood.

CDR3 coding DNA: TGTGCCTGGAGTCAAGCGGGAGGGACAGATACGCAGTATTTT. Translating gives CAWSQAGGTDTQYF. The chain carries TRBV30 and TRBJ2-3, with 10 bases aligning to TRBD2. Germline CDR1 is GTSNPN and CDR2 is SVGIG (reference sequence). This CDR3 is built from 14 residues. V lost 2 bases to trimming and J lost 3 bases; unmatched junction nucleotides: 2.